A single sample is the source of the 13 T cell receptor beta chains below, sequenced in a study of Graves' ophthalmopathy and Graves' hyperthyroidism. CDR3 regions of TCR beta were amplified from RNA transcripts. An initial RT-PCR round employing HTBI primers preceded a second-round multiplex PCR. In TCRdb, the multiplex PCR reads were re-called with MiXCR into one record per CDR3 protein. The data show under 800,000 distinct CDR3 sequences, with about 20% seen just once and roughly 6.9% held by the top ten. Sequencing was done on a sample of peripheral blood. These receptors came from a woman between 18 and 30 years old with stable Graves' hyperthyroidism. Some clones in this sample may be carry-over from other donors' samples.

This clonotype showed up just once. A much bigger clone sits one base away, suggesting this may be a read error. The chain couples TRBV12-3 or TRBV12-4 to TRBJ1-2; no firm D call. The CDR3 totals 13 residues. CDR3 DNA: TGTGCCAGCAGAAAGGACGGACTCTATGGCTACAGCTTC. This sequence encodes CASRKDGLYGYSF.

The chain couples TRBV12-3 or TRBV12-4 to TRBJ1-5, with 8 bases lining up with TRBD1. The CDR3 has 13 residues. The J segment lost 9 bases and the V segment lost 3 bases, leaving 4 bases of the junction unmatched. Here the CDR3 reads CASSFATGVPQHF. The CDR3 region has the DNA TGTGCCAGCAGTTTCGCGACAGGGGTGCCCCAGCATTTT.

The sample holds many counts of this clonotype. The V gene is TRBV12-3 or TRBV12-4, the J gene TRBJ2-7, with unresolved D. The CDR3 runs 15 residues. V dropped 2 bases and J dropped 3 bases, with 14 bases sitting between them. CDR3 loop: CASSLYRSGSYEQYF. The CDR3 DNA sequence: TGTGCCAGCAGTTTATATAGATCAGGCAGCTACGAGCAGTACTTC.

This clonotype has a count of ten or more. This chain joins TRBV9 and TRBJ2-5; D perhaps matches TRBD1 (6 bases). Deletions cut 0 bases from V and 4 bases from J, with 10 bases between. The CDR3 is made up of 14 amino acids. Germline CDR1 SGDLS, CDR2 YYNGEE. In nucleotides, the CDR3 is TGTGCCAGCAGCGTAGGAGGGGGAAGAGAGACCCAGTACTTC. Protein sequence: CASSVGGGRETQYF.

This clonotype occurred many times. The J gene is TRBJ1-5, the V gene TRBV24-1; 7 bases are shared with TRBD1. V lost 4 bases and J lost 6; bases outside the gene matches: 2. Germline CDR1 is KGHDR and CDR2 is SFDVKD. The CDR3 runs to 13 residues. CDR3 sequence reads: CATSETGSQPQHF. DNA for the CDR3: TGTGCCACCAGTGAGACAGGGAGTCAGCCCCAGCATTTT.

This clonotype was seen ten or more times. The V call is TRBV18, the J call TRBJ2-7, with 7 bases matching TRBD1. The germline gives CDR1 KGHSH, CDR2 LQKENI. This CDR3 has 13 residues. V shed 0 bases, J shed 4 bases, and the junction held 0 bases outside the gene matches. The CDR3 is CASSPPTGYEQYF. The DNA for the CDR3 is TGTGCCAGCTCACCACCGACAGGGTACGAGCAGTACTTC. The entire variable domain, with the rest obtained from reference TRBV18 and TRBJ2-7, is as follows: NAGVMQNPRHLVRRRGQEARLRCSPMKGHSHVYWYRQLPEEGLKFMVYLQKENIIDESGMPKERFSAEFPKEGPSILRIQQVVRGDSAAYFCASSPPTGYEQYFGPGTRLTVT.

This clonotype was recorded a few times. This chain joins TRBV28 and TRBJ1-6; the D gene is possibly TRBD1 (6 bases). This CDR3 has 15 amino acids. Germline V gives CDR1 MDHEN, CDR2 SYDVKM. V was clipped by 2 bases and J by 6 bases, with 11 bases between them. The CDR3 reads CASSLGTNFNSPLHF. CDR3 in DNA: TGTGCCAGCAGTTTAGGGACAAACTTTAATTCACCCCTCCACTTT. Supplemented by reference TRBV28 and TRBJ1-6, the full variable domain reads DVKVTQSSRYLVKRTGEKVFLECVQDMDHENMFWYRQDPGLGLRLIYFSYDVKMKEKGDIPEGYSVSREKKERFSLILESASTNQTSMYLCASSLGTNFNSPLHFGNGTRLTVT.

This clonotype was observed at least ten times. The chain recombines TRBV27 with TRBJ1-2; 7 nucleotides match TRBD1. There are 15 residues in the CDR3. Per germline, CDR1 MNHEY and CDR2 SMNVEV (reference sequence). V shed 6 bases and J 5 bases; nucleotides not matched to a gene: 12. CDR3 amino acids: CASSPFTGARYGYTF. DNA for the CDR3: TGTGCCAGCAGCCCTTTTACAGGGGCGCGGTATGGCTACACCTTC.

This clonotype was found a few times. The rearrangement joins TRBV5-1 to TRBJ1-1; 9 bases map to TRBD1. The J segment lost 6 bases and the V segment lost 4 bases, leaving 10 bases of the junction unmatched. Germline CDR1 is SGHRS and CDR2 is YFSETQ. The CDR3 length is 15 residues. The CDR3 region has the DNA TGCGCCAGCAGCGCAAACAGGGGGCGGGGGGCTGAAGCTTTCTTT. Its protein is CASSANRGRGAEAFF.

This clonotype was detected a few times. This chain joins TRBV20-1 and TRBJ2-1; TRBD2 might be the D (5 bases). CDR1 is DFQATT, CDR2 SNEGSKA, per germline (reference sequence). CDR3 length: 14 amino acids. Trimming took off 5 bases at V and 1 base at J, with 12 bases between the two ends. The CDR3 reads CSAGVGVSYNEQFF. The CDR3 DNA reads TGCAGTGCTGGCGTCGGGGTTTCCTACAATGAGCAGTTCTTC.

The rearrangement uses TRBV12-3 or TRBV12-4 and TRBJ2-2; 8 bases fit TRBD1. V trimming: 6 bases; J trimming: 6 bases; junction bases outside the gene matches: 12. This CDR3 contains 16 residues. The CDR3 loop reads CASSHIKGQGSGELFF. In DNA, the CDR3 is TGTGCCAGCAGCCATATAAAAGGACAGGGTTCCGGGGAGCTGTTTTTT.

The sample holds many counts of this clonotype. The V call is TRBV12-3 or TRBV12-4, the J call TRBJ2-7, with 9 bases lining up with TRBD2. The V and J ends lost 3 bases and 5 bases, in that order; junction bases with no gene match: 8. This CDR3 spans 15 amino acids. CDR3 in DNA: TGTGCCAGCAGTTTTGAAGTAGCGGGGGTCCACGAGCAGTACTTC. It specifies CASSFEVAGVHEQYF.

The chain combines TRBV3-1 with TRBJ1-1, with 11 bases identical to TRBD1. The germline CDR1 and CDR2 sequences are LGHDT and YNNKEL (reference sequence). With 2 bases clipped from V and 4 bases from J, the junction kept 12 bases outside the gene matches. This CDR3 is 18 amino acids long. The CDR3 is CASSQPAWTGGVVTEAFF. The CDR3 coding sequence is TGTGCCAGCAGCCAACCGGCCTGGACAGGGGGCGTTGTCACTGAAGCTTTCTTT.